Below, 8 T cell receptor beta chains from the same sample are listed, as sequenced in a study of cytomegalovirus exposure and HLA in healthy donors. PCR was performed using 60 Vbeta and 13 Jbeta primers. Method: immunoSEQ multiplex PCR; TCRdb's copy keeps in-frame clones and lacks some. Found here are 130,000 to 150,000 clones, about a tenth of them singletons; the top ten hold about 2%. The sequencing input was PBMCs. The receptors derive from a male donor in good health and CMV-seronegative.

The rearrangement uses TRBV28 and TRBJ2-5; D unclear. The CDR3 is 16 residues long. The V gene lost 5 bases and the J gene lost 5 bases, with 21 bases spanning the gap. Germline CDR1 is MDHEN and CDR2 is SYDVKM. CDR3 loop: CASSQQDGFRRETQYF. The CDR3 nucleotides read TGTGCCAGCAGTCAACAAGACGGGTTCCGTAGGGAGACCCAGTACTTC.

The CDR3 DNA is TGTGCCAGCAGCGCCCAGTCTGCTAGTGATGGCTACACCTTC. Translation gives CASSAQSASDGYTF. The V call is TRBV9, the J call TRBJ1-2; unclear D gene. The CDR3 spans 14 residues. The V end lost 3 bases, the J end lost 6 bases, and 15 bases lay between the germline ends. Per germline, CDR1 SGDLS and CDR2 YYNGEE.

This clone turned up a few times. The rearrangement uses TRBV15 and TRBJ1-1; unclear D gene. Germline loops: CDR1 LNHNV, CDR2 YYDKDF (reference sequence). The CDR3 loop spans 12 amino acids. Trimming left V 6 bases short and J 10 bases short, with 15 bases between. The CDR3 nucleotides read TGTGCCACCAGTCCCGGGTCACCGGGAGCTTTCTTT. Protein product: CATSPGSPGAFF.

This clone was counted a few times. This chain uses TRBV28 with TRBJ1-1; weak D call: TRBD1 (5 bases). Looked up from germline, CDR1 is MDHEN and CDR2 is SYDVKM. Trimming took off 2 bases at V and 4 bases at J, with 11 bases between the two ends. This CDR3 contains 14 residues. In nucleotides, the CDR3 is TGTGCCAGCAGTTTACCACAGGCGATCACTGAAGCTTTCTTT. Protein product: CASSLPQAITEAFF.

Only a few counts were recorded for this clone. The chain carries TRBV4-3 and TRBJ1-2, with 7 bases lining up with TRBD1. CDR3 length: 13 amino acids. The germline gives CDR1 LGHNA, CDR2 YSLEER. V dropped 5 bases and J dropped 8; count of bases not matched to a gene: 8. CDR3 amino acids: CASSFTGVRGYTF. CDR3 DNA: TGCGCCAGCAGCTTTACAGGGGTGAGAGGCTACACCTTC.

This clone was picked up a small number of times. The chain has TRBV27 and TRBJ2-7, with 7 bases identical to TRBD2. This CDR3 spans 15 amino acids. After removal of 4 bases from V and 0 bases from J, the junction contained 6 bases not matched to a gene. Germline lookup yields CDR1 MNHEY and CDR2 SMNVEV (reference sequence). The CDR3 region has the DNA TGTGCCAGCAGTTCCGGCGGGAGTCCCTCCTACGAGCAGTACTTC. Amino acids: CASSSGGSPSYEQYF.

This clone showed up just a few times. CDR3 amino acids: CASSYNWQGTDTQYF. The CDR3 DNA sequence: TGTGCCAGCAGTTATAACTGGCAGGGGACAGATACGCAGTATTTT. The chain links TRBV6-5 to TRBJ2-3; D might be TRBD1 (6 bases). The V gene's germline CDR1 is MNHEY and CDR2 SVGAGI. The ends were cut back, 3 bases at V and 3 bases at J, with 13 bases in the middle. This CDR3 comprises 15 residues.

This clone was seen only a few times. The gene calls are TRBV27 and TRBJ2-1; 12 nucleotides match TRBD2. Germline CDR1 reads MNHEY; CDR2 reads SMNVEV (reference sequence). This CDR3 contains 15 residues. V shed 0 bases and J 15 bases; nucleotides not matched to a gene: 9. The CDR3 region is CASSLSGLAGGFRFF. In DNA form, the CDR3 reads TGTGCCAGCAGTTTATCGGGGCTAGCGGGAGGGTTCCGGTTCTTC.